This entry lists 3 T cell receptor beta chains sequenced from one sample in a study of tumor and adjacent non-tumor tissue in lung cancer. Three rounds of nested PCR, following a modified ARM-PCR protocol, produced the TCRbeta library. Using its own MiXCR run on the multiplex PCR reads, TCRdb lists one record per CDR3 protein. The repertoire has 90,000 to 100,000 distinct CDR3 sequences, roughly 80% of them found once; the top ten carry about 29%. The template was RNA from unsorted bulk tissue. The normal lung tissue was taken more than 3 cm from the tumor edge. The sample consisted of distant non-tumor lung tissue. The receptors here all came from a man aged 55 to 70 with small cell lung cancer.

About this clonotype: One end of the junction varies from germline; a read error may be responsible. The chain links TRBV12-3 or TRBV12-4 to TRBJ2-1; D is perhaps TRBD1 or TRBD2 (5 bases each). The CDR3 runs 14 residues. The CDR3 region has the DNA TGTGCCATCAGCCAGAGGGGCGGCTACAATGAGCTGTTCTTC. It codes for CAISQRGGYNELFF.

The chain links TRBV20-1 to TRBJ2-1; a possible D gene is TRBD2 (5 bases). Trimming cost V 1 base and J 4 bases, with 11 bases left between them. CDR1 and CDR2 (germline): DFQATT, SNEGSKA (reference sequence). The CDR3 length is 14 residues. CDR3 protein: CSARGTSGYNEQFF. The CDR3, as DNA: TGCAGTGCTAGAGGGACCAGCGGATACAATGAGCAGTTCTTC.

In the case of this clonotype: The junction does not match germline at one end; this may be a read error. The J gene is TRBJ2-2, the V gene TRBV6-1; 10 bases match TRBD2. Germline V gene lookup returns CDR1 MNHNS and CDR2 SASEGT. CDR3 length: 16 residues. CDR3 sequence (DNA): TGTGCCAGTAGGTGGCTAGCGGGAGTAAACACCAGGGAGCTGTTTTTT. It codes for CASRWLAGVNTRELFF.